The sequence of this TCR beta chain was determined in a study of regulatory T cells in long-lasting Graves disease. Whole-study context: Patients with persistent Graves' disease had over 5 years of antithyroid drugs and persistent TSH receptor antibodies. Study-level results: TRBV28, TRBJ1-2 and TRBJ2-5 were segments that persistent disease favored.

The time point here: persistent/refractory GD, antithyroid drugs over 5 years with positive TRAb. Following extraction of RNA from PBMCs, that RNA was used to make the TCR library. Many counts were recorded for this clonotype. Its antigen is not identified. The CDR3 is made up of 19 amino acids. V lost 0 bases, J lost 3 bases, and 16 bases stayed unmatched. Germline V gene sequence: CDR1 SEHNR, CDR2 FQNEAQ (reference sequence). Arm-PCR of CDR3 regions and iRepertoire HTBI primers were the basis on which TCR beta libraries were built. MiXCR, run by TCRdb on the multiplex PCR reads, gives a single entry per CDR3 protein. The table lists fewer than 400,000 distinct CDR3 sequences, around a fifth of them singletons, with 29% in the top ten.

The clonotype originates from a female donor with Graves disease. Sequences were derived from peripheral blood mononuclear cells (PBMCs), sampled when the disease was refractory, from a patient treated with antithyroid drugs. The J gene is TRBJ2-5, the V gene TRBV7-9; TRBD2 matches at 7 bases. The CDR3 DNA is TGTGCCAGCAGCTTAGCAGTGGGACCCGTGATGCTAGCGGAAGAGACCCAGTACTTC. Its translation is CASSLAVGPVMLAEETQYF.